This T cell receptor (beta chain) appears in the sequencing data of a study of beta chain features in type 1 diabetes. Points from the study as a whole: Type 1 diabetes patients had moderately but significantly shorter TCRB CDR3s in all four CD4+ subsets. Compared to healthy donors, patients appeared to have naive, central memory and Treg TCRB repertoires that were more alike. The study notes PCR might favor shorter templates equally in patients and controls.

Trimming took 0 bases from V and 5 from J, leaving 11 bases between them. The germline gives CDR1 SGHRS, CDR2 YFSETQ. This CDR3 contains 14 residues. The investigators reverse transcribed all of the isolated RNA, so they sequenced expressed TCRB transcripts. Read counts averaged around 3.6 million for samples of naive, central memory and regulatory T cells. Using immunoSEQ multiplex PCR, the repertoire was profiled, and TCRdb retains in-frame clones only, with some absent. This table has about 160,000 clones, about 7.9% appearing once. As to this clone: The antigen remains unidentified.

Sorting based on CD45RO/CCR7/CD25/CD127/CD95/CD27 separated CD4+ naive, central memory, regulatory and stem cell-like memory cells. The source material was central memory CD4+ T cells from blood. This TCR came from a man between 18 and 29 years old with type 1 diabetes. The V and J genes are TRBV5-1 and TRBJ2-5; no reliable D call. The CDR3 reads CASSLEVGRETQYF. For the CDR3, the DNA is TGCGCCAGCAGCTTGGAAGTGGGCAGGGAGACCCAGTACTTC.